These 32 T cell receptor beta chains were sequenced from one sample in a study of shared clonotypes between healthy human individuals. This table comes from immunoSEQ multiplex PCR, and its TCRdb copy is limited to in-frame clones, with some not included. The sample has approximately 2.5 million clones, around nine tenths seen once. The material sequenced was naive CD4+ T cells sorted from blood. This sample's subset: CD45RA+ positively selected. The receptors were gathered from a man in his late teens or twenties in good health.

The chain recombines TRBV7-2 with TRBJ2-1; D is ambiguous. The CDR3 sequence is 12 residues long. V shed 4 bases and J shed 7 bases, with 8 bases lying between them. Germline V gives CDR1 SGHTA, CDR2 FQGNSA. Here the CDR3 reads CASSSQANEQFF. CDR3 in DNA: TGTGCCAGCAGCTCCCAGGCTAATGAGCAGTTCTTC.

The rearrangement uses TRBV27 and TRBJ2-5; maybe TRBD1 (5 bases). The assigned J gene may be wrong: the sequence end matches TRBJ2-7 better. Germline CDR1 MNHEY, CDR2 SMNVEV (reference sequence). The CDR3 has 13 amino acids. The CDR3 sequence is CASSFQGPYEQYF. DNA of the CDR3: TGTGCCAGCAGTTTTCAGGGCCCCTACGAGCAGTACTTC.

This rearrangement joins TRBV27 to TRBJ2-7; TRBD1 matches at 7 bases. J was trimmed by 2 bases and V by 5 bases; bases with no gene match: 6. The germline V gene has CDR1 MNHEY and CDR2 SMNVEV (reference sequence). This CDR3 contains 14 residues. In DNA, the CDR3 is TGTGCCAGCAGTCCAGGGACAGTTACCTACGAGCAGTACTTC. It codes for CASSPGTVTYEQYF.

The chain employs TRBV15 and TRBJ2-3, with no clear D. Germline values: CDR1 LNHNV, CDR2 YYDKDF (reference sequence). V shed 4 bases and J shed 2 bases, with 19 bases lying between them. CDR3 length equals 17 residues. CDR3 region: CATSKAIRSGPTDTQYF. The CDR3 nucleotides read TGTGCCACCAGCAAAGCAATAAGGTCAGGCCCCACAGATACGCAGTATTTT.

The J gene is TRBJ2-2, the V gene TRBV7-3, with a possible D match to TRBD1 (6 bases). The ends were cut back, 5 bases at V and 11 bases at J, with 9 bases in the middle. This CDR3 comprises 11 residues. Germline V gene lookup returns CDR1 SGHTA and CDR2 FQGTGA. The CDR3 here is CASSAGTELFF. The CDR3 nucleotides are TGTGCCAGCAGCGCCGGGACAGAGCTGTTTTTT.

V gene TRBV27 combines with J gene TRBJ1-1; maybe TRBD1 (6 bases). CDR3 length: 13 amino acids. The V gene's germline CDR1 is MNHEY and CDR2 SMNVEV (reference sequence). The V gene lost 5 bases and the J gene lost 1 base, with 8 bases spanning the gap. CDR3 residues: CASSQQGNTEAFF. CDR3 sequence (DNA): TGTGCCAGCAGTCAACAGGGGAACACTGAAGCTTTCTTT.

The chain joins TRBV27 to TRBJ1-4; D is unclear. Per the germline V gene, CDR1 is MNHEY and CDR2 is SMNVEV (reference sequence). The CDR3 runs to 14 residues. Trimming pared 3 bases from V and 8 bases from J, leaving 13 bases between. The CDR3 protein is CASSFGGSREKLFF. The CDR3 DNA follows: TGTGCCAGCAGTTTTGGAGGGTCAAGAGAAAAACTGTTTTTT.

This sequence joins TRBV4-1 and TRBJ1-2, with TRBD1 matching over 7 bases. Germline CDR1 MGHRA, CDR2 YSYEKL. This CDR3 has 15 amino acids. Trimming took 0 bases from V and 4 from J; bases not matched to a gene: 5. This CDR3 reads CASSQDRDRAYGYTF. The DNA for the CDR3 is TGCGCCAGCAGCCAAGACCGGGACAGAGCCTATGGCTACACCTTC.

The rearrangement links TRBV28 to TRBJ2-7; possibly TRBD1 for D (6 bases). Germline-derived CDR1 and CDR2 are MDHEN and SYDVKM. The CDR3 covers 15 residues. Trimming took off 8 bases at V and 0 bases at J, with 17 bases between the two ends. The CDR3 DNA is TGTGCCAGCCGGAGGTCGGGGACACCCTCCTACGAGCAGTACTTC. This gives the protein CASRRSGTPSYEQYF.

The rearrangement joins TRBV6-6 to TRBJ1-1; no clear D. Germline V gene lookup returns CDR1 MNHNY and CDR2 SVGAGI (reference sequence). The length of the CDR3 is 14 residues. Trimming stripped 4 bases from V and 0 bases from J, with 9 bases between. The CDR3 here is CASSSGAMNTEAFF. The DNA of the CDR3 is TGTGCCAGCAGTTCGGGTGCGATGAACACTGAAGCTTTCTTT.

The rearrangement uses TRBV25-1 and TRBJ2-5; perhaps TRBD1 as D (5 bases). Trimming pared 3 bases from V and 5 bases from J, leaving 13 bases between. Germline CDR1 and CDR2: MGHDK and SYGVNS. The CDR3 is 14 amino acids. The CDR3 sequence: CASSDRDFRETQYF. As DNA, the CDR3 is TGTGCCAGCAGTGACAGGGATTTTCGGGAGACCCAGTACTTC.

The chain couples TRBV19 to TRBJ1-2; TRBD1 aligns across 7 bases. V lost 2 bases to trimming and J lost 3 bases; unmatched junction nucleotides: 12. This CDR3 is 17 amino acids long. CDR1 and CDR2 (germline): LNHDA, SQIVND (reference sequence). The CDR3 region is CASSIRMRGQFYYGYTF. In nucleotides, the CDR3 is TGTGCCAGTAGTATAAGGATGAGGGGACAGTTTTACTATGGCTACACCTTC. Together with reference TRBV19 and TRBJ1-2, the CDR3 gives the full variable domain: DGGITQSPKYLFRKEGQNVTLSCEQNLNHDAMYWYRQDPGQGLRLIYYSQIVNDFQKGDIAEGYSVSREKKESFPLTVTSAQKNPTAFYLCASSIRMRGQFYYGYTFGSGTRLTVV.

The rearrangement links TRBV6-6 to TRBJ2-1, with TRBD2 identical over 8 bases. The CDR3 is 15 residues long. Germline lookup yields CDR1 MNHNY and CDR2 SVGAGI (reference sequence). V lost 6 bases, J lost 4 bases, and 8 bases stayed unmatched. This CDR3 is CASRSIAGQYNEQFF. DNA of the CDR3: TGTGCCAGCAGATCCATAGCGGGGCAATACAATGAGCAGTTCTTC.

The rearrangement links TRBV2 to TRBJ2-3, with 9 bases lining up with TRBD2. The germline gives CDR1 SNHLY, CDR2 FYNNEI. This CDR3 contains 15 residues. The V and J ends lost 5 bases and 5 bases, in that order; junction bases with no gene match: 8. CDR3 DNA: TGTGCCAGCAGTTATAGCGGGAGTGAAGGAGATACGCAGTATTTT. Encoded protein: CASSYSGSEGDTQYF.

This clone was observed a few times. Additional DNA sequences in this sample encode the identical CDR3. V usage is TRBV6-5 and J usage is TRBJ1-5, with D possibly TRBD1 on 5 matching bases. The CDR3 is 13 residues long. Germline V lookup: CDR1 MNHEY, CDR2 SVGAGI. The germline V and J ends were trimmed by 6 bases and 0 bases, with 6 bases remaining between them. For the CDR3, the DNA is TGTGCCAGCAGCCAGGGTAGCAATCAGCCCCAGCATTTT. Translating it yields CASSQGSNQPQHF.

V gene TRBV2 combines with J gene TRBJ2-2; TRBD1 is a possible D gene (6 bases). Germline loops: CDR1 SNHLY, CDR2 FYNNEI. CDR3 length: 15 amino acids. V shed 6 bases and J shed 2 bases, with 13 bases lying between them. The CDR3: CASRKRTDNTGELFF. The CDR3 region has the DNA TGTGCCAGCAGGAAACGGACAGACAACACCGGGGAGCTGTTTTTT.

The chain is built from TRBV6-6 and TRBJ2-7, with a weak D call TRBD2 (6 bases). CDR3 size: 12 residues. Trimming stripped 5 bases from V and 3 bases from J, with 8 bases between. Germline-derived CDR1 and CDR2 are MNHNY and SVGAGI (reference sequence). The DNA of the CDR3 is TGTGCCAGCAGTATCGGGAGCTACGAGCAGTACTTC. Residues: CASSIGSYEQYF.

The V call is TRBV4-3, the J call TRBJ2-2; 11 positions agree with TRBD2. The CDR3 is made up of 16 amino acids. Germline loops: CDR1 LGHNA, CDR2 YSLEER. V gave up 4 bases and J gave up 2 bases; unmatched junction bases: 3. CDR3 DNA: TGCGCCAGCAGCCCCGGGACTAGCGGTAACACCGGGGAGCTGTTTTTT. It codes for CASSPGTSGNTGELFF.

This clone was observed once. The rearrangement uses TRBV5-4 and TRBJ2-5; D is possibly TRBD1 (6 bases). CDR1 SGHNT and CDR2 YYREEE come from the germline V gene (reference sequence). Between the trimmed V and J ends, which lost 9 bases and 4 bases, there was a span of 19 bases. The CDR3 is made up of 14 amino acids. This CDR3 is CATFDRKEGETQYF. Written as DNA, the CDR3 is TGTGCCACCTTTGACAGGAAAGAGGGAGAGACCCAGTACTTC.

In this sample, this clone turned up a few times. The chain uses TRBV7-9 and TRBJ1-1; weak D call: TRBD1 (6 bases). CDR1 SEHNR and CDR2 FQNEAQ come from the germline V gene (reference sequence). This CDR3 spans 14 amino acids. Trimming shortened V by 3 bases and J by 0 bases, and 8 bases separated the two germline ends. In DNA, the CDR3 is TGTGCCAGCAGCTTCGGACAGATGAACACTGAAGCTTTCTTT. Its translation is CASSFGQMNTEAFF.

The chain recombines TRBV10-3 with TRBJ2-7; 11 positions agree with TRBD1. Germline trimming cut 2 bases from V and 4 bases from J; bases unmatched to any gene: 7. The germline CDR1 and CDR2 sequences are ENHRY and SYGVKD. The CDR3 has 16 residues. DNA of the CDR3: TGTGCCATCAGTGAGCCGCCGGGACAGGGGGTGTACGAGCAGTACTTC. Encoded protein: CAISEPPGQGVYEQYF.

V gene TRBV5-1 combines with J gene TRBJ2-3; unclear D gene. Trimming took 4 bases from V and 2 from J, leaving 14 bases between them. The V gene's germline CDR1 is SGHRS and CDR2 YFSETQ. This CDR3 has 15 amino acids. The CDR3 bases are TGCGCCAGCAGCCCTCCGCTGCGTCCCACAGATACGCAGTATTTT. It specifies CASSPPLRPTDTQYF.

The chain joins TRBV5-1 to TRBJ2-5; TRBD2 might be the D (5 bases). V dropped 0 bases and J dropped 5 bases, with 14 bases sitting between them. Germline V gives CDR1 SGHRS, CDR2 YFSETQ. The CDR3 has 15 amino acids. Written as DNA, the CDR3 is TGCGCCAGCAGCTTGGACGGGAACAGAGGGGAGACCCAGTACTTC. Residues: CASSLDGNRGETQYF.

This clone has only one observation. The J gene is TRBJ1-3, the V gene TRBV9, with TRBD1 matching 7 bases. CDR1 SGDLS and CDR2 YYNGEE come from the germline V gene. J was trimmed by 4 bases and V by 0 bases; bases with no gene match: 13. This CDR3 contains 18 residues. In DNA form, the CDR3 reads TGTGCCAGCAGCGTAGTACCAGGGGGTCTCAATTCCGGAAACACCATATATTTT. As protein: CASSVVPGGLNSGNTIYF.

This clone has only one observation. The rearrangement links TRBV7-9 to TRBJ1-2, with TRBD1 identical over 7 bases. The length of the CDR3 is 14 residues. The germline CDR1 and CDR2 sequences are SEHNR and FQNEAQ (reference sequence). The J segment lost 8 bases and the V segment lost 1 base, leaving 7 bases of the junction unmatched. The CDR3 DNA reads as TGTGCCAGCAGCTTAGAAAGGGGGCTAGGAGGCTACACCTTC. Its translation is CASSLERGLGGYTF.

This rearrangement joins TRBV7-9 to TRBJ2-3, with 10 bases aligning to TRBD1. This CDR3 comprises 16 residues. V trimming: 5 bases; J trimming: 0 bases; junction bases outside the gene matches: 5. Germline CDR1 reads SEHNR; CDR2 reads FQNEAQ (reference sequence). CDR3 coding DNA: TGTGCCAGCAGCCGAGGGACAGGGGCTAGCACAGATACGCAGTATTTT. Its protein is CASSRGTGASTDTQYF.

About this clone itself: Other DNA sequences from this sample encode an identical CDR3 as well. The chain recombines TRBV5-1 with TRBJ2-7; 10 bases align to TRBD2. The V segment lost 4 bases and the J segment 4 bases; nucleotides outside the gene matches: 8. Germline V gene sequence: CDR1 SGHRS, CDR2 YFSETQ. CDR3 length: 15 residues. The CDR3 nucleotides read TGCGCCAGCAGCCTCGGGCTAGCGGGGGCATACGAGCAGTACTTC. As protein: CASSLGLAGAYEQYF.

V is TRBV10-3 and J is TRBJ2-5, with D hard to call. Germline V gene sequence: CDR1 ENHRY, CDR2 SYGVKD. Between the trimmed V and J ends, which lost 2 bases and 5 bases, there was a span of 9 bases. This CDR3 region has 13 residues. In DNA, the CDR3 is TGTGCCATCAGTGAGGTACCGGGCGAGACCCAGTACTTC. It codes for CAISEVPGETQYF.

About this clone: The same CDR3 is also encoded by other DNA sequences in this sample. V gene TRBV5-1 combines with J gene TRBJ1-4; weak D call: TRBD1 (5 bases). V was clipped by 0 bases and J by 5 bases, with 11 bases between them. CDR1 and CDR2 from the germline V gene are SGHRS and YFSETQ. CDR3 size: 15 residues. CDR3 amino acids: CASSLEGTANEKLFF. DNA of the CDR3: TGCGCCAGCAGCTTGGAGGGGACGGCAAATGAAAAACTGTTTTTT. Filled out from reference TRBV5-1 and TRBJ1-4, the complete variable domain reads KAGVTQTPRYLIKTRGQQVTLSCSPISGHRSVSWYQQTPGQGLQFLFEYFSETQRNKGNFPGRFSGRQFSNSRSEMNVSTLELGDSALYLCASSLEGTANEKLFFGSGTQLSVL.

This clone appeared once. V usage is TRBV19 and J usage is TRBJ2-2, with 11 nucleotides matching TRBD2. The V and J ends lost 7 bases and 4 bases, in that order; junction bases with no gene match: 2. The germline gives CDR1 LNHDA, CDR2 SQIVND (reference sequence). The CDR3 spans 14 residues. DNA of the CDR3: TGTGCCAGTACCGGGACTAGCGGCACCGGGGAGCTGTTTTTT. Amino acids: CASTGTSGTGELFF.

Points on this clone: In the same sample, other DNA sequences code for this CDR3. The chain recombines TRBV6-5 with TRBJ2-5; D is unclear. Trimming stripped 5 bases from V and 1 base from J, with 5 bases between. The germline gives CDR1 MNHEY, CDR2 SVGAGI. The CDR3 spans 12 residues. The DNA of the CDR3 is TGTGCCAGCAGTCGTAGCCAAGAGACCCAGTACTTC. Translating it yields CASSRSQETQYF.

In its sample, this clone was seen once. The V call is TRBV12-1, the J call TRBJ2-1; the table assigns TRBD2, which was not confirmed against the DNA. TRBV12-1 is marked as a pseudogene. The CDR3 consists of 19 residues. The CDR3 sequence is CASSPPWGTSGKLWNEQFF. DNA for the CDR3: TGTGCCAGCAGCCCACCCTGGGGGACTAGCGGGAAATTATGGAATGAGCAGTTCTTC.